These 16 T cell receptor beta chains came from one sample sequenced in a study of cytomegalovirus exposure and HLA in healthy donors (dated by TCRdb to the late 2010s). Library method: the immunoSEQ multiplex PCR assay. For the multiplex PCR, a mixture combining 60 forward primers for TCR Vbeta segments and 13 reverse primers for TCR Jbeta segments was used. TCRdb provides this immuneACCESS table in a form limited to in-frame rearrangements. Some clones are lacking; in checked studies, under half of them reflect an unresolved V gene, and why the rest are absent is not known. In this sample the table shows roughly 100,000 clones, more than 75% of which occur a single time. Clones ranked in the top ten supply 10% of the sample. Sequences were obtained from PBMCs. These receptors all come from a human donor in good health.

This rearrangement joins TRBV7-9 to TRBJ1-1; D unclear. The V gene lost 6 bases and the J gene lost 2 bases, with 16 bases spanning the gap. From germline, CDR1 is SEHNR and CDR2 FQNEAQ (reference sequence). CDR3 length: 15 amino acids. The CDR3 DNA sequence: TGTGCCAGCAGTCCTGACCCGGGTCCAAACACTGAAGCTTTCTTT. It encodes CASSPDPGPNTEAFF.

The chain links TRBV5-6 to TRBJ1-2; D unresolved. This CDR3 contains 15 residues. V was cut by 5 bases and J by 7 bases, with 21 bases left in between. CDR1 SGHDT and CDR2 YYEEEE come from the germline V gene. In DNA form, the CDR3 reads TGTGCCAGCAGAGCCCGGATGGATCTGACTGGTGGCTACACCTTC. As protein: CASRARMDLTGGYTF.

The V gene is TRBV6-5, the J gene TRBJ1-1; 7 bases agree with TRBD1. The CDR3 is made up of 13 amino acids. J was trimmed by 0 bases and V by 5 bases; bases with no gene match: 0. CDR1 and CDR2 (germline): MNHEY, SVGAGI. CDR3 bases: TGTGCCAGCAGTGACAGGGTGAACACTGAAGCTTTCTTT. Protein sequence: CASSDRVNTEAFF.

The V gene is TRBV6-5, the J gene TRBJ2-7, with a possible D match to TRBD1 (5 bases). Germline V gives CDR1 MNHEY, CDR2 SVGAGI. Trimming left V 5 bases short and J 4 bases short, with 9 bases between. The CDR3 has 12 residues. The CDR3 DNA sequence: TGTGCCAGCAGTCCCCAGGGTTACGAGCAGTACTTC. This encodes CASSPQGYEQYF.

The genes are TRBV5-6 and TRBJ1-1, with D possibly TRBD1 on 6 matching bases. Per germline, CDR1 SGHDT and CDR2 YYEEEE. Deletions cut 2 bases from V and 7 bases from J, with 21 bases between. This CDR3 has 16 amino acids. The CDR3 loop is CASSLDDRDTGYEAFF. Here the CDR3 DNA reads TGTGCCAGCAGCTTAGACGATCGGGACACAGGTTATGAAGCTTTCTTT. Based on the CDR3 plus reference TRBV5-6 and TRBJ1-1, the full variable domain is DAGVTQSPTHLIKTRGQQVTLRCSPKSGHDTVSWYQQALGQGPQFIFQYYEEEERQRGNFPDRFSGHQFPNYSSELNVNALLLGDSALYLCASSLDDRDTGYEAFFGQGTRLTVV.

The chain joins TRBV6-1 to TRBJ2-4, with 9 bases aligning to TRBD2. This CDR3 has 16 residues. With V trimmed by 2 bases and J by 5 bases, 7 bases remained unmatched. Per the germline V gene, CDR1 is MNHNS and CDR2 is SASEGT. The CDR3 sequence: CASSESGTSSQNIQYF. CDR3 nucleotide sequence: TGTGCCAGCAGTGAATCCGGGACTAGCTCCCAAAACATTCAGTACTTC.

The rearrangement uses TRBV5-1 and TRBJ2-5; 11 bases are a match to TRBD2. The CDR3 runs 15 residues. Unmatched junction bases numbered 3, after V lost 4 bases and J lost 1 base. Germline assignment: CDR1 SGHRS and CDR2 YFSETQ. CDR3 bases: TGCGCCAGCAGCAATCTAGCGGGAGGCCAAGAGACCCAGTACTTC. Its protein product is CASSNLAGGQETQYF.

The DNA for the CDR3 is TGCGCCAGCAGCCCAGGGACAGGAGCTAACTATGGCTACACCTTC. This translates into CASSPGTGANYGYTF. The chain uses TRBV5-1 and TRBJ1-2; 8 nucleotides line up with TRBD1. The CDR3 loop spans 15 amino acids. CDR1 SGHRS and CDR2 YFSETQ come from the germline V gene. V shed 4 bases and J 0 bases; nucleotides not matched to a gene: 5. The whole variable domain, filled in from reference TRBV5-1 and TRBJ1-2, reads KAGVTQTPRYLIKTRGQQVTLSCSPISGHRSVSWYQQTPGQGLQFLFEYFSETQRNKGNFPGRFSGRQFSNSRSEMNVSTLELGDSALYLCASSPGTGANYGYTFGSGTRLTVV.

The genes are TRBV13 and TRBJ2-7; 9 positions match TRBD1. CDR1 PRHDT and CDR2 FYEKMQ come from the germline V gene (reference sequence). This CDR3 region has 15 residues. V trimming: 1 base; J trimming: 3 bases; junction bases outside the gene matches: 4. The DNA for the CDR3 is TGTGCCAGCAGCTTAGAACAGGGGGCTATCTACGAGCAGTACTTC. Residues: CASSLEQGAIYEQYF.

A remark on this clone: An end of the junction differs from the germline gene, which may be a read error. V is TRBV7-2 and J is TRBJ1-2; possibly TRBD1 for D (6 bases). CDR3 length: 12 amino acids. CDR1 SGHTA and CDR2 FQGNSA come from the germline V gene. Here the CDR3 reads CASSYRGGGDRF. DNA of the CDR3: TGTGCCAGCAGCTACCGAGGAGGGGGGGACCGCTTC. The whole variable domain, filled in from reference TRBV7-2 and TRBJ1-2, reads GAGVSQSPSNKVTEKGKDVELRCDPISGHTALYWYRQSLGQGLEFLIYFQGNSAPDKSGLPSDRFSAERTGGSVSTLTIQRTQQEDSAVYLCASSYRGGGDRFGSGTRLTVV.

The chain links TRBV4-3 to TRBJ1-3; D gene uncertain. Trimming left V 0 bases short and J 0 bases short, with 9 bases between. The CDR3 is made up of 16 amino acids. The germline CDR1 and CDR2 sequences are LGHNA and YSLEER. CDR3 sequence: CASSQDPTSSGNTIYF. The CDR3 bases are TGCGCCAGCAGCCAAGATCCCACAAGCTCTGGAAACACCATATATTTT.

The rearrangement joins TRBV7-2 to TRBJ2-7; the D gene is possibly TRBD2 (5 bases). Germline lookup yields CDR1 SGHTA and CDR2 FQGNSA. The CDR3 runs 15 residues. V was pared by 0 bases and J by 5 bases, with 14 bases between. The CDR3 bases are TGTGCCAGCAGCTTAGCGGGAGTGCGGTTCAACGAGCAGTACTTC. Translation: CASSLAGVRFNEQYF.

The chain carries TRBV5-1 and TRBJ2-3, with 13 bases matching TRBD2. The germline CDR1 and CDR2 sequences are SGHRS and YFSETQ. The V gene end was trimmed by 0 bases and the J gene end by 3 bases; junction bases not matched to a gene: 7. This CDR3 contains 18 residues. CDR3 region: CASSLDTSGGAGTDTQYF. In DNA, the CDR3 is TGCGCCAGCAGCTTGGATACTAGCGGGGGGGCCGGTACAGATACGCAGTATTTT.

The chain employs TRBV11-1 and TRBJ2-7; 7 bases align to TRBD2. The CDR3 covers 15 residues. Trimming took 4 bases from V and 2 from J; bases not matched to a gene: 8. Germline-derived CDR1 and CDR2 are SGHAT and FQDESV (reference sequence). The DNA of the CDR3 is TGTGCCAGCAGCTCCGGACTAGTCGAAACCTACGAGCAGTACTTC. It codes for CASSSGLVETYEQYF.

The J gene is TRBJ1-3, the V gene TRBV5-6; a weak D match, TRBD1 (6 bases). The CDR3 spans 17 residues. The germline V gene has CDR1 SGHDT and CDR2 YYEEEE. Trimming shortened V by 1 base and J by 2 bases, and 16 bases separated the two germline ends. CDR3 bases: TGTGCCAGCAGCTTGAGCTACAGGGTCTTAACTGGAAACACCATATATTTT. Its protein is CASSLSYRVLTGNTIYF.

V is TRBV6-5 and J is TRBJ1-2; the D gene is possibly TRBD1 (6 bases). V was clipped by 7 bases and J by 2 bases, with 14 bases between them. Germline loops: CDR1 MNHEY, CDR2 SVGAGI. The CDR3 totals 14 residues. In DNA form, the CDR3 reads TGTGCCAGCACCCCGGGAGGACAGAACTATGGCTACACCTTC. It yields the protein CASTPGGQNYGYTF.